This entry is about one TCR beta chain. The sample originates from a study of shared clonotypes between healthy human individuals. The naive CD8 fraction comprised CD45RO-negative cells positively selected for CCR7 and excluded terminally differentiated effector memory CD45RA+ cells. The V gene lost 0 bases and the J gene lost 2 bases, with 9 bases spanning the gap. CDR1 and CDR2 (germline): SGDLS, YYNGEE. This CDR3 has 14 residues. The method was immunoSEQ multiplex PCR; TCRdb's version includes in-frame clones alone and lacks a portion of them. The sample yields more than 600,000 clones, about 92% seen once.

The receptor was derived from a man between 25 and 39 years old in good health. The chain recombines TRBV9 with TRBJ2-7; perhaps TRBD1 as D (5 bases). The sample comprised naive CD8+ T cells sorted from blood. The CDR3 spells CASSVGWGAYEQYF. For the CDR3, the DNA is TGTGCCAGCAGCGTAGGCTGGGGCGCCTACGAGCAGTACTTC.